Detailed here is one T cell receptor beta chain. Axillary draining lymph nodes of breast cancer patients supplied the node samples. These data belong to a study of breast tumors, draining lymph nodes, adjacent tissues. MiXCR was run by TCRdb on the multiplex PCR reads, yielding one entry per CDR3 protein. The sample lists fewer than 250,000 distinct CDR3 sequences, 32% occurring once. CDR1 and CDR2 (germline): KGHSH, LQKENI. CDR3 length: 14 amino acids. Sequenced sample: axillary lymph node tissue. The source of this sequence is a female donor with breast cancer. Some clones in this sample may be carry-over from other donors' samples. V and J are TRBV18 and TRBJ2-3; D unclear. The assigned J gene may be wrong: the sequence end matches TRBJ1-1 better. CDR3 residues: CASSPGSALGLAFF. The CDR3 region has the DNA TGTGCCAGCTCTCCCGGCTCGGCTCTAGGACTGGCTTTCTTT.